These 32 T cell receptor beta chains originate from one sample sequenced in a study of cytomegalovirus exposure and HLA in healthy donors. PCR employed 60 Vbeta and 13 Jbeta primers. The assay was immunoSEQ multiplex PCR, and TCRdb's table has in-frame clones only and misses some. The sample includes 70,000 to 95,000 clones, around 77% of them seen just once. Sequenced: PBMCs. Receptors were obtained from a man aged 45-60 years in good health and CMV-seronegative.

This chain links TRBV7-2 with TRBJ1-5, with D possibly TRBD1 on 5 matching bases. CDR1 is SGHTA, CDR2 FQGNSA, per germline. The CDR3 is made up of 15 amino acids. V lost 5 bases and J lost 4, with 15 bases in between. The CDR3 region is CASSRSFGGNQPQHF. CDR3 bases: TGTGCCAGCAGCAGAAGTTTCGGGGGTAATCAGCCCCAGCATTTT.

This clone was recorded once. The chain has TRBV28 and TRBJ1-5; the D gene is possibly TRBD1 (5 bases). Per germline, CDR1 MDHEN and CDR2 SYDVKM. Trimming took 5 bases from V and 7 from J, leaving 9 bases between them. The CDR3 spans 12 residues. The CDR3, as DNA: TGTGCCAGCAGTCCCGGGGGACAGCCCCAGCATTTT. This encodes CASSPGGQPQHF.

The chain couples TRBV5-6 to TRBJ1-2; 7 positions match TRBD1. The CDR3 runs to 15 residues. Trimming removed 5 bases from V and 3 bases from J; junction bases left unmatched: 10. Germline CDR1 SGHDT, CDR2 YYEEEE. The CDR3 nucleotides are TGTGCCAGCAGTCGGAACAGGGGACCTCACTATGGCTACACCTTC. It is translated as CASSRNRGPHYGYTF. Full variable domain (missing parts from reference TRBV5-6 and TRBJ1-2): DAGVTQSPTHLIKTRGQQVTLRCSPKSGHDTVSWYQQALGQGPQFIFQYYEEEERQRGNFPDRFSGHQFPNYSSELNVNALLLGDSALYLCASSRNRGPHYGYTFGSGTRLTVV.

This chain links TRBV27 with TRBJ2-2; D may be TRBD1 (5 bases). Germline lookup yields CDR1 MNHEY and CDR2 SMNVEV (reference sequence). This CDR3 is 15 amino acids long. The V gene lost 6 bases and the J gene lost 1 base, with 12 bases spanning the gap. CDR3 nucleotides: TGTGCCAGCAGATTCGACAGACTGAACACCGGGGAGCTGTTTTTT. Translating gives CASRFDRLNTGELFF.

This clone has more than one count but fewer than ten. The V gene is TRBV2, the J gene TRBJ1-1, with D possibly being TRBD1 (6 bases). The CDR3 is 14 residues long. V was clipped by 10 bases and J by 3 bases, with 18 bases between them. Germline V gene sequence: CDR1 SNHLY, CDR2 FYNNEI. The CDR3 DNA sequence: TGTGCCACCATTCGCTACAGGGAAGACACTGAAGCTTTCTTT. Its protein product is CATIRYREDTEAFF.

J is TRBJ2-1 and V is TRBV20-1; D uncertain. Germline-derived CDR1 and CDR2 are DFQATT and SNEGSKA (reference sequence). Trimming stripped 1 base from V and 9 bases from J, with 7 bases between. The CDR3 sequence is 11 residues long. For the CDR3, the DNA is TGCAGTGCTAGAGGCCCTAGTGAGCAGTTCTTC. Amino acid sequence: CSARGPSEQFF.

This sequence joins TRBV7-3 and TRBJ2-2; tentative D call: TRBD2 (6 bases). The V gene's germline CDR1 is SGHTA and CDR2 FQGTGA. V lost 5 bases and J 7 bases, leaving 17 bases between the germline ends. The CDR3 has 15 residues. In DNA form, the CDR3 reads TGTGCCAGCAGCCCGGGACTTCAGAATATCGGGGAGCTGTTTTTT. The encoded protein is CASSPGLQNIGELFF.

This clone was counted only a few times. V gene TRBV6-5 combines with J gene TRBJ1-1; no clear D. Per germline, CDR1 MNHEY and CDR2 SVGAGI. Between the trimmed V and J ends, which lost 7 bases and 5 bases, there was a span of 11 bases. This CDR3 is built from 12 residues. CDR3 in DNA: TGTGCCAGCAAAGACGGAGGAACTGAAGCTTTCTTT. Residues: CASKDGGTEAFF.

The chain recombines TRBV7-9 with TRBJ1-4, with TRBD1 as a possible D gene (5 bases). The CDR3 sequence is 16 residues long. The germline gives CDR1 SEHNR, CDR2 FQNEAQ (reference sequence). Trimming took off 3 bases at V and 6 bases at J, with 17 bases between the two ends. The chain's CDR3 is CASSLGLGGVDEKLFF. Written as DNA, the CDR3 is TGTGCCAGCAGCTTGGGCCTGGGAGGGGTAGATGAAAAACTGTTTTTT. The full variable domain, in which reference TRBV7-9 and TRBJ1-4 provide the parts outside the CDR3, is DTGVSQNPRHKITKRGQNVTFRCDPISEHNRLYWYRQTLGQGPEFLTYFQNEAQLEKSRLLSDRFSAERPKGSFSTLEIQRTEQGDSAMYLCASSLGLGGVDEKLFFGSGTQLSVL.

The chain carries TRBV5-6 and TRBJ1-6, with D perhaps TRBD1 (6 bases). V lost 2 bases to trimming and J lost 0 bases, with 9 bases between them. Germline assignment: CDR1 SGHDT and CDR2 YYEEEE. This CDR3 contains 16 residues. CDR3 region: CASSFQGRSYNSPLHF. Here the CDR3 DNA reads TGTGCCAGCAGCTTCCAGGGGCGCTCCTATAATTCACCCCTCCACTTT.

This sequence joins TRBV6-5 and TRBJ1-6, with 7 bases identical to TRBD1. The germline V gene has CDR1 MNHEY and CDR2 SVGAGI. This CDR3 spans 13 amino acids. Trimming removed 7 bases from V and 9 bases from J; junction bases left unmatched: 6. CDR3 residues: CASNNRQGSPLHF. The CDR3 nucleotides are TGTGCCAGCAACAACCGACAGGGTTCACCCCTCCACTTT.

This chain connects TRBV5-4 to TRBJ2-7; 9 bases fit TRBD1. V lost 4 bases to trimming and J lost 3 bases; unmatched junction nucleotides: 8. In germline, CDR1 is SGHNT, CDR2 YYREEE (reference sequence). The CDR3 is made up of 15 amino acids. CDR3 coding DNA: TGTGCCAGCAGCCCAACCCGGGACAGGGTCTACGAGCAGTACTTC. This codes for CASSPTRDRVYEQYF.

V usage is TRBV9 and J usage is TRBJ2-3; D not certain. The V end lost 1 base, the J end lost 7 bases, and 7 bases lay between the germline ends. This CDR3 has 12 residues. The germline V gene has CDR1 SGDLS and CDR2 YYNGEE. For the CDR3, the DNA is TGTGCCAGCAGCGTACCGCCTAATACGCAGTATTTT. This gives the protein CASSVPPNTQYF.

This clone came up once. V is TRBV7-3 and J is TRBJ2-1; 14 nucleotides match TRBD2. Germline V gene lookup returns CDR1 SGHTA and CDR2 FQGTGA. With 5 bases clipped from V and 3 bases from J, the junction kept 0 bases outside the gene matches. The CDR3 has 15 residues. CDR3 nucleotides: TGTGCCAGCAGCGGGACTAGCGGGGGCTACAATGAGCAGTTCTTC. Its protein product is CASSGTSGGYNEQFF.

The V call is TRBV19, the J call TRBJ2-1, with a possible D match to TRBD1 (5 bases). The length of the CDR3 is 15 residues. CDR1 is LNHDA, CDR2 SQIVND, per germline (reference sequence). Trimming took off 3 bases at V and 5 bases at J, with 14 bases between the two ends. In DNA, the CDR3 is TGTGCCAGTAGTATGACAGCCCTACGGAACAATGAGCAGTTCTTC. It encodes CASSMTALRNNEQFF.

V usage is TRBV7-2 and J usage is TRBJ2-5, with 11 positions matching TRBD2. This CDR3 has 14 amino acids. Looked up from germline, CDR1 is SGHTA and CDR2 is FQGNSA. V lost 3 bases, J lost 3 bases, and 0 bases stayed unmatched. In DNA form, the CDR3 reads TGTGCCAGCAGCTTGGGACTAGCGGAAGAGACCCAGTACTTC. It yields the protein CASSLGLAEETQYF.

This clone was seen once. The CDR3 protein is CASSLYSSYEQYF. The CDR3 DNA sequence: TGTGCCAGCAGCTTGTATAGTTCCTACGAGCAGTACTTC. The V and J genes are TRBV5-8 and TRBJ2-7; D not certain. The CDR3 contains 13 residues. In germline, CDR1 is SGHTS, CDR2 YDEGEE. With 1 base removed from V and 1 base from J, the gap between germline ends came to 6 bases.

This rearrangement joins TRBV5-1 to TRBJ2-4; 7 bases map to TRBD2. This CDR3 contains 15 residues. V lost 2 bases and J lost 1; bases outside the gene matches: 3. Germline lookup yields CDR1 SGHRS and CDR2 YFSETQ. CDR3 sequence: CASSLTAGAKNIQYF. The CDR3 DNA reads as TGCGCCAGCAGCTTAACAGCGGGGGCCAAAAACATTCAGTACTTC.

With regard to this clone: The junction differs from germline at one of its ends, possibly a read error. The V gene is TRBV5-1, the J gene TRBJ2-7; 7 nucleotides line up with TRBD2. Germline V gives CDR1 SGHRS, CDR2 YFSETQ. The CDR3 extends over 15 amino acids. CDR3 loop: CTSSPLAGVIYEQYF. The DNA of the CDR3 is TGCACCAGCAGCCCCTTGGCGGGGGTTATATACGAGCAGTACTTC. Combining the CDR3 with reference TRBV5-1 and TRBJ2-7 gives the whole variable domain KAGVTQTPRYLIKTRGQQVTLSCSPISGHRSVSWYQQTPGQGLQFLFEYFSETQRNKGNFPGRFSGRQFSNSRSEMNVSTLELGDSALYLCTSSPLAGVIYEQYFGPGTRLTVT.

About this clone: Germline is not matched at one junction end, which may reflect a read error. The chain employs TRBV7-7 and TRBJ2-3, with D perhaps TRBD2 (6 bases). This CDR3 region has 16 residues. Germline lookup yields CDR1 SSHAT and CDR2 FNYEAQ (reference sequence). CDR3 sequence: CASSPGLGTSTDTQYF. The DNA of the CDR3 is TGTGCTAGCAGCCCAGGCCTGGGGACTTCCACAGATACGCAGTATTTT.

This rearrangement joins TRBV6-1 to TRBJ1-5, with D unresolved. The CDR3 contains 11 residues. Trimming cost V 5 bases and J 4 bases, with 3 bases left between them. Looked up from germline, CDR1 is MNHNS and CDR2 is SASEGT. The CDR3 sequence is CASSQNQPQHF. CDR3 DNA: TGTGCCAGCAGTCAGAATCAGCCCCAGCATTTT.

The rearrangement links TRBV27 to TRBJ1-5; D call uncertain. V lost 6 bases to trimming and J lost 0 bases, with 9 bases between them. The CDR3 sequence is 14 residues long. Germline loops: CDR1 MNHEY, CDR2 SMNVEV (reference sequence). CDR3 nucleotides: TGTGCCAGCAGCCCTCAGTCTAGCAATCAGCCCCAGCATTTT. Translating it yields CASSPQSSNQPQHF.

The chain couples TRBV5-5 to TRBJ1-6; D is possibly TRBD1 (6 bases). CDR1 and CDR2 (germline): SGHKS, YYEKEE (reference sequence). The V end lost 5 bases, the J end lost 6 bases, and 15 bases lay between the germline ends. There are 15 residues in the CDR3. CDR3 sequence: CASSGRGAINSPLHF. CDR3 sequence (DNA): TGTGCCAGCAGTGGGAGGGGGGCCATTAATTCACCCCTCCACTTT.

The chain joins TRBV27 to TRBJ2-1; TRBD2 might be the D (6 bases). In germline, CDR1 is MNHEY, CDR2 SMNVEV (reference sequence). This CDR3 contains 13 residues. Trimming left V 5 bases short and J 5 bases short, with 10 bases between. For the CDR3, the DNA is TGTGCCAGCAGTGAGGGGACTCACAATGAGCAGTTCTTC. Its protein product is CASSEGTHNEQFF.

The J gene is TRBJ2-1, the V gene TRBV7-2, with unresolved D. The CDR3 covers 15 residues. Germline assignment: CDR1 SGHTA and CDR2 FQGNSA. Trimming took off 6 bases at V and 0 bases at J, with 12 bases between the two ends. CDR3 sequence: CASRLSYNSYNEQFF. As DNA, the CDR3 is TGTGCCAGCAGACTATCTTATAACTCCTACAATGAGCAGTTCTTC.

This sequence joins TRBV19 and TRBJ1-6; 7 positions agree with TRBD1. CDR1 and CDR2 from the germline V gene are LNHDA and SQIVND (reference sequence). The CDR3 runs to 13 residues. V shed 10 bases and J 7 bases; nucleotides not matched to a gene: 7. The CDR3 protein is CATRTGLNSPLHF. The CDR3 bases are TGTGCCACTAGGACAGGCTTAAATTCACCCCTCCACTTT. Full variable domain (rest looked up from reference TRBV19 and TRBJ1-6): DGGITQSPKYLFRKEGQNVTLSCEQNLNHDAMYWYRQDPGQGLRLIYYSQIVNDFQKGDIAEGYSVSREKKESFPLTVTSAQKNPTAFYLCATRTGLNSPLHFGNGTRLTVT.

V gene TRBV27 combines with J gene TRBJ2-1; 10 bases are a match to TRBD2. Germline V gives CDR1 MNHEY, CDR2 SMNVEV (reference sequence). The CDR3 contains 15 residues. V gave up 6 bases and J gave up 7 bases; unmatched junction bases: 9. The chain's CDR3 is CASRPERGGRNEQFF. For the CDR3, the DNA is TGTGCCAGCAGGCCTGAGCGGGGGGGCCGGAATGAGCAGTTCTTC.

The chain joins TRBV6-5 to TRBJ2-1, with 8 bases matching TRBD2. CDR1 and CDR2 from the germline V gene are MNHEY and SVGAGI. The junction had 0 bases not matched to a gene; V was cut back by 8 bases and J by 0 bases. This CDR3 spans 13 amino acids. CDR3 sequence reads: CASRGGSYNEQFF. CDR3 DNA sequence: TGTGCCAGCCGGGGGGGCTCCTACAATGAGCAGTTCTTC.

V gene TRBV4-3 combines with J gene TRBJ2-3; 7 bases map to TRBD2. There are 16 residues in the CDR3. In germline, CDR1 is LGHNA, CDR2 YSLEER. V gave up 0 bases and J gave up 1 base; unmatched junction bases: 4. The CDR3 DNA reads TGCGCCAGCAGCCAAGACCGGGGGGAGGGCACAGATACGCAGTATTTT. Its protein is CASSQDRGEGTDTQYF.

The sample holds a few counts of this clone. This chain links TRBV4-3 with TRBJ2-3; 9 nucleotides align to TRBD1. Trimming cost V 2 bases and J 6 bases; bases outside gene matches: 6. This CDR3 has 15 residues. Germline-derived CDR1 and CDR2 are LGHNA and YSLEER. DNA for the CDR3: TGCGCCAGCAGCCAATCTGGGACAGGGTGGGATACGCAGTATTTT. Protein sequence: CASSQSGTGWDTQYF.

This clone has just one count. CDR3 region: CASGWEAGETQYF. The CDR3 DNA follows: TGTGCTAGTGGTTGGGAAGCGGGAGAGACCCAGTACTTC. The rearrangement links TRBV12-5 to TRBJ2-5, with D possibly matching TRBD2 (6 bases). The length of the CDR3 is 13 residues. V gave up 4 bases and J gave up 4 bases, with 10 bases separating them. From germline, CDR1 is LGHNT and CDR2 FRNRAP.

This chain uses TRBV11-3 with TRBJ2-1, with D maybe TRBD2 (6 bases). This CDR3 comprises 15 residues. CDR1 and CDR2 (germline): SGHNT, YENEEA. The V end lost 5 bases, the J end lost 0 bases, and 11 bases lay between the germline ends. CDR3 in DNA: TGTGCCAGCAGCCAGGACTATAACTCCTACAATGAGCAGTTCTTC. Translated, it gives CASSQDYNSYNEQFF. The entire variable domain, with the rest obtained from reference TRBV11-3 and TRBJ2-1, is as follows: EAGVVQSPRYKIIEKKQPVAFWCNPISGHNTLYWYLQNLGQGPELLIRYENEEAVDDSQLPKDRFSAERLKGVDSTLKIQPAELGDSAVYLCASSQDYNSYNEQFFGPGTRLTVL.